This is a list of T cell receptor beta chains from one sample in a study of beta chain features in type 1 diabetes. TCRdb keeps only in-frame clones here, not all; method: immunoSEQ multiplex PCR. The data hold 300,000 to 450,000 clones, with 10% to 15% observed a single time. The sample was naive CD4+ T cells from blood. The receptors shown here come from a woman aged 18-30 years with type 1 diabetes. Each CDR3 is given with its conserved first and last residue. Only some rows state a clone size, as once, few, many or a class for expanded clones.

V,J,size,CDR3
TRBV2,TRBJ2-5,.,CASRGLQETQYF
TRBV4-2,TRBJ1-2,.,CASSQDLSTDFGYTF
TRBV28,TRBJ2-1,few,CASSLLSREQFF
TRBV25-1,TRBJ2-7,.,CASRNRGLHEQYF
TRBV5-1,TRBJ2-2,.,CASSLPGLAGGTGELFF
TRBV6-6,TRBJ1-5,few,CASSPDRYMDQPQHF
TRBV9,TRBJ2-5,.,CASSTTPGGTQYF
TRBV4-1,TRBJ2-1,few,CASSQDGSGRASNEQFF
TRBV7-2,TRBJ1-5,.,CASSLTGLGGNQPQHF
TRBV5-4,TRBJ2-2,.,CASSGLEDTGELFF
TRBV5-8,TRBJ2-1,few,CASSPSQASYEQFF
TRBV25-1,TRBJ2-7,few,CASSESAGGSYEQYF
TRBV27,TRBJ1-2,.,CASSFRISNYGYTF
TRBV11-2,TRBJ2-7,few,CASSNTQGAGSYEQYF
TRBV6-5,TRBJ2-3,.,CASSRSGDTDTQYF
TRBV11-2,TRBJ2-7,few,CASSPTRQGGYEQYF
TRBV6-1,TRBJ1-2,.,CASSADRGYGYTF
TRBV13,TRBJ2-3,.,CASSFPGHTLDTQYF
TRBV30,TRBJ1-5,.,CAPGESQDRLPHQPQHF
TRBV7-2,TRBJ1-5,few,CASRYTGASNQPQHF
TRBV7-9,TRBJ1-4,.,CASSQRTGNEKLFF
TRBV29-1,TRBJ2-7,few,CSAEGVSYEQYF
TRBV9,TRBJ2-5,few,CASSVGGREETQYF
TRBV7-9,TRBJ2-3,.,CASSPSGTDTQYF
TRBV28,TRBJ1-1,.,CASSPPTAGNTEAFF
TRBV19,TRBJ2-1,.,CASSVQGVEQFF
TRBV5-1,TRBJ2-7,few,CASSLSQPGLSYEQYF
TRBV4-3,TRBJ1-2,few,CASSPTGSYGYTF
TRBV6-5,TRBJ2-1,.,CASSYDIYNEQFF
TRBV5-4,TRBJ1-1,few,CASSPDRVTEAFF